A selection of T cell receptor beta chains follows, all from one sample in a study of cytotoxic CD8 clonotypes in ibrutinib-treated CLL. Assay: immunoSEQ multiplex PCR; the TCRdb copy retains only in-frame clones and omits some. Here the sample spans around 330,000 clones, 67% being singletons. Sequencing was performed on PBMCs, taken after 36 months of ibrutinib treatment. These receptors were collected from a human donor with chronic lymphocytic leukemia. Each CDR3 is given with its conserved first and last residue. Each record gives: CDR3 DNA, CDR3 protein, J gene, D gene, clone size, V gene. D genes are given only for firm matches. Part of the rows lack a size; the others show once, few, many or a class for expanded clones.

TGTGCTAGTGGTTTTACCGGGTCTGGAAACACCATATATTTT CASGFTGSGNTIYF TRBJ1-3 - once TRBV12-5
TGTGCCAGCAGCTTAGTTGGTACGGGACGCGAGAACACCGGGGAGCTGTTTTTT CASSLVGTGRENTGELFF TRBJ2-2 - - TRBV11-2
TGTGCCAGCAGCTTCAGGACAGTGAACACTGAAGCTTTCTTT CASSFRTVNTEAFF TRBJ1-1 - - TRBV7-9
TGTGCCAGCACGGACAGGGTGACCTACGAGCAGTACTTC CASTDRVTYEQYF TRBJ2-7 TRBD1 - TRBV19
TGTGCCAGCACTCCTTGGTGGGCCCCGAACACTGAAGCTTTCTTT CASTPWWAPNTEAFF TRBJ1-1 - - TRBV9
TGCGCCAGCAGCCAGGGTGGGTACACTGAAGCTTTCTTT CASSQGGYTEAFF TRBJ1-1 - few TRBV4-1
TGTGCCAGCAGCGTAGCTGAGGGGGCCTACGAGCAGTACTTC CASSVAEGAYEQYF TRBJ2-7 - - TRBV9
TGCAGCGCGACTCAAAACTCCTACGAGCAGTACTTC CSATQNSYEQYF TRBJ2-7 - once TRBV29-1
TGCGCCAGCAGTGAGTCCAGGGGGCAAGAGACCCAGTACTTC CASSESRGQETQYF TRBJ2-5 TRBD1 - TRBV10-1
TGCAGCGTTGAAGGACTAGCGGGGACCTCCTACGAGCAGTACTTC CSVEGLAGTSYEQYF TRBJ2-7 TRBD2 - TRBV29-1
TGTGCCAGCTCACCAACTACCCAAGAGACCCAGTACTTC CASSPTTQETQYF TRBJ2-5 - - TRBV18
TGTGCCAGCAGCATCCTACAGGGACGACACGGAGCTTTCTTT CASSILQGRHGAFF TRBJ1-1 - - TRBV5-8
TGCGCCAGCAGTGAGGGGGCAGCATCCTACGAGCAGTACTTC CASSEGAASYEQYF TRBJ2-7 - - TRBV10-2
TGCAGCGTTGAATCCCCAGGGGGCTACGAGCAGTACTTC CSVESPGGYEQYF TRBJ2-7 TRBD1 - TRBV29-1
TGCGCCAGCAGCCAAGATAAAGAAGCTTTCTTT CASSQDKEAFF TRBJ1-1 - - TRBV4-1
TGCAGCGTTGAATCCGAGAAGACCACTGAAGCTTTCTTT CSVESEKTTEAFF TRBJ1-1 - - TRBV29-1